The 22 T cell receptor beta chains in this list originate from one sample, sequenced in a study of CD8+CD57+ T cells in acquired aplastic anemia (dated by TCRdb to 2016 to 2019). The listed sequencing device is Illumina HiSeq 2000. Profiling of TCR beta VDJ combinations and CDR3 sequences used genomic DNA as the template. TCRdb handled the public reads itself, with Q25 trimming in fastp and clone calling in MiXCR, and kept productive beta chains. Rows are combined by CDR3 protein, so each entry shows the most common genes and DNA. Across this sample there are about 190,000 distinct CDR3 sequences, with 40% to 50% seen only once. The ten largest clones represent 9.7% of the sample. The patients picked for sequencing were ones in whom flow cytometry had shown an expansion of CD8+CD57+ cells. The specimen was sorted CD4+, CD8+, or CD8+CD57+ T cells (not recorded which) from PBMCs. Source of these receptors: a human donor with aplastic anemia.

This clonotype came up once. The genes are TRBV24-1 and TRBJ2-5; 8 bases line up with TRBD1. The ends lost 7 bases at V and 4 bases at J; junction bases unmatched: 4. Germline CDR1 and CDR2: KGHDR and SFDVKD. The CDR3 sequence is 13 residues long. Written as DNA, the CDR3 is TGTGCCACCAGGGACAGGGCAGTAGAGACCCAGTACTTC. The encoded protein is CATRDRAVETQYF.

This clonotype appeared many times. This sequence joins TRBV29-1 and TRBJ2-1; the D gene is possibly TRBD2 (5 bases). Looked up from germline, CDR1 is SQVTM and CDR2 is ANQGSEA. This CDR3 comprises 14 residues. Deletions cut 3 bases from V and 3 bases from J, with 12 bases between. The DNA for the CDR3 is TGCAGCGTTGAGTCTAGCCGCTACTACAATGAGCAGTTCTTC. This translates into CSVESSRYYNEQFF.

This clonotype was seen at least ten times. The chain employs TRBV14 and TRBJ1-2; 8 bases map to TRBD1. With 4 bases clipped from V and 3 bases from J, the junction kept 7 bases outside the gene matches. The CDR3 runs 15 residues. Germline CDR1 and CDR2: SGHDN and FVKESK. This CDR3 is CASSLTGGSYYGYTF. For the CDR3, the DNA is TGTGCCAGCAGCCTTACAGGGGGATCCTACTATGGCTACACCTTC.

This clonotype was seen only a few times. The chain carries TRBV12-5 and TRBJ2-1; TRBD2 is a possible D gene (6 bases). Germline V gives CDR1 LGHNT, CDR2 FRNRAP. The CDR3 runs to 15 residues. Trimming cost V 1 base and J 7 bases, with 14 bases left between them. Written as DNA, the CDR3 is TGTGCTAGTGGTTTGGGTCCCCGGGCGGGGAATGAGCAGTTCTTC. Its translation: CASGLGPRAGNEQFF.

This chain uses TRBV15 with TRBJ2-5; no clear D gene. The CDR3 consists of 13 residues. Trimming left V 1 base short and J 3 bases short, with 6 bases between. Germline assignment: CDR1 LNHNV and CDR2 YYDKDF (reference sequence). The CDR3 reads CATSRGDKETQYF. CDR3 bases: TGTGCCACCAGCAGAGGAGACAAAGAGACCCAGTACTTC.

The CDR3 is CSARDRRNSNQPQHF. Here the CDR3 DNA reads TGCAGTGCTAGAGATCGCAGGAACAGCAATCAGCCCCAGCATTTT. The V call is TRBV20-1, the J call TRBJ1-5; D uncertain. Germline V gene data show CDR1 as DFQATT and CDR2 as SNEGSKA (reference sequence). Trimming took 0 bases from V and 1 from J, leaving 10 bases between them. This CDR3 has 15 residues.

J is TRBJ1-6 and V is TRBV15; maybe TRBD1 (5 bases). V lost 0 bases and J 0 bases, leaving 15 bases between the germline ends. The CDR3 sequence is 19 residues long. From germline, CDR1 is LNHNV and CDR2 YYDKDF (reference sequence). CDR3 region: CATSREGWGDSSYNSPLHF. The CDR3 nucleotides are TGTGCCACCAGCAGAGAGGGGTGGGGGGACTCCTCCTATAATTCACCCCTCCACTTT.

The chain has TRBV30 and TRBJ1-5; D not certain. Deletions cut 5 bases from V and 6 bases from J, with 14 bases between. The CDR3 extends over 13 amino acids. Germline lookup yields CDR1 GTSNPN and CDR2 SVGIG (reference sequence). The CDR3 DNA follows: TGTGCCTGGGCAGGACTGGGAAGTCAGCCCCAGCATTTT. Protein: CAWAGLGSQPQHF.

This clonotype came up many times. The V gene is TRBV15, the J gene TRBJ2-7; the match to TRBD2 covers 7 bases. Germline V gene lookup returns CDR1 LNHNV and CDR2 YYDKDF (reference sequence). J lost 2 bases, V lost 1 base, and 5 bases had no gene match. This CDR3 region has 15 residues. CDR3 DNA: TGTGCCACCAGCAGAGCGCGGGGGTCTACCTACGAGCAGTACTTC. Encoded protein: CATSRARGSTYEQYF.

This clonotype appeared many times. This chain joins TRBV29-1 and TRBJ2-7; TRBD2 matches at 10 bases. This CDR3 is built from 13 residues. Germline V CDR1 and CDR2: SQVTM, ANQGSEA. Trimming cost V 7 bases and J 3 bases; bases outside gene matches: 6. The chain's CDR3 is CSGSSGSYYEQYF. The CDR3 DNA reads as TGCAGCGGGTCTAGCGGGAGCTACTACGAGCAGTACTTC.

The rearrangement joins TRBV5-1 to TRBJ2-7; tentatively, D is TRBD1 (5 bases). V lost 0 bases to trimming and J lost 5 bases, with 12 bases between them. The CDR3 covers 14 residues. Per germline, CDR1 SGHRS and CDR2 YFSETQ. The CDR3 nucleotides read TGCGCCAGCAGCTTGGCAGGGCTGCTCAACGAGCAGTACTTC. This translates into CASSLAGLLNEQYF.

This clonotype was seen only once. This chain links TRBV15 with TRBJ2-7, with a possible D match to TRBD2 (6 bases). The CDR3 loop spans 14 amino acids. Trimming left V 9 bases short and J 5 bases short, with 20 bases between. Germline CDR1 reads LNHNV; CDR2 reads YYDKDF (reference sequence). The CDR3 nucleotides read TGTGCCACGACGCGGGATAGGGGAAACCACGAGCAGTACGTC. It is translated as CATTRDRGNHEQYV.

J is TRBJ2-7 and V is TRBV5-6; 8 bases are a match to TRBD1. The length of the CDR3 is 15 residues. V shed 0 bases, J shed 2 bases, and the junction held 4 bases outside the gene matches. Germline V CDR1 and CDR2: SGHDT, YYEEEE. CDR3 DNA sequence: TGTGCCAGCAGCTTGGAAGGGGACAGGCCCTACGAGCAGTACTTC. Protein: CASSLEGDRPYEQYF.

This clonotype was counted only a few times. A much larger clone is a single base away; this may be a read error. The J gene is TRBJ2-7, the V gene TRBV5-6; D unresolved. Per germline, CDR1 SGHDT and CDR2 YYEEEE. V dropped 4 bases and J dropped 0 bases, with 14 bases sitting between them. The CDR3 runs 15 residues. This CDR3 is CASSRRHTVSYEQYF. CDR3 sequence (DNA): TGTGCCAGCAGCCGTCGGCACACCGTCTCCTACGAGCAGTACTTC.

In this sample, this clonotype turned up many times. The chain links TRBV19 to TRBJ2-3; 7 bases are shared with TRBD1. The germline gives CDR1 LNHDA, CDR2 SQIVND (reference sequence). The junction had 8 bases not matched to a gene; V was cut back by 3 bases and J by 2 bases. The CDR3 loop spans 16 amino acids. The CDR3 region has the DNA TGTGCCAGTAGTATCGATGGGGACAGAAACACAGATACGCAGTATTTT. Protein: CASSIDGDRNTDTQYF.

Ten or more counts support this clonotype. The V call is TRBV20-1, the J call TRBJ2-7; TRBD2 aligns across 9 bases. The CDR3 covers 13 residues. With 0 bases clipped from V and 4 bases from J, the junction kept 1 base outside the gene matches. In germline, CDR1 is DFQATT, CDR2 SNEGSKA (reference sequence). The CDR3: CSAREAGGYEQYF. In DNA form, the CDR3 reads TGCAGTGCTAGAGAGGCGGGAGGGTACGAGCAGTACTTC.

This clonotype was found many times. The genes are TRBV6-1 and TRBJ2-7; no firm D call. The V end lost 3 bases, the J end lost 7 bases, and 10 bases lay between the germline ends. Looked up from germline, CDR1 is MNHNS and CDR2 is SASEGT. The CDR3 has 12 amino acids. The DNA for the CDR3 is TGTGCCAGCAGTGATCATCGGCAGGAGCAGTACTTC. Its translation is CASSDHRQEQYF.

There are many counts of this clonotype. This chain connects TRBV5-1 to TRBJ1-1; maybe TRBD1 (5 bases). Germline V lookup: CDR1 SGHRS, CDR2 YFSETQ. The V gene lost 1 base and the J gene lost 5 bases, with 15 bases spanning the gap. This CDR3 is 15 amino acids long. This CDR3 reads CASSLFGQGGTEAFF. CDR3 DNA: TGCGCCAGCAGCTTGTTTGGGCAGGGAGGAACTGAAGCTTTCTTT. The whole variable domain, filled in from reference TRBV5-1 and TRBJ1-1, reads KAGVTQTPRYLIKTRGQQVTLSCSPISGHRSVSWYQQTPGQGLQFLFEYFSETQRNKGNFPGRFSGRQFSNSRSEMNVSTLELGDSALYLCASSLFGQGGTEAFFGQGTRLTVV.

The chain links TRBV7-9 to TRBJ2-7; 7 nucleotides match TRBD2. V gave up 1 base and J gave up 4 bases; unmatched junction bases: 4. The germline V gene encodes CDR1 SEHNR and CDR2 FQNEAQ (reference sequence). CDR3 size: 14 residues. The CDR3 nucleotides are TGTGCCAGCAGCTTAGACGGGAGGTTGTACGAGCAGTACTTC. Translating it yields CASSLDGRLYEQYF.

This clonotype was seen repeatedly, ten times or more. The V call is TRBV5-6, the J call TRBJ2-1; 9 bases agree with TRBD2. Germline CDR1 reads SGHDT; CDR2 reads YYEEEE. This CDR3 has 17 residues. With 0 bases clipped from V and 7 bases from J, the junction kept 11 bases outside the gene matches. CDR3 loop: CASSLALLAGTFNEQFF. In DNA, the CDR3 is TGTGCCAGCAGCTTGGCCCTACTAGCGGGTACGTTTAATGAGCAGTTCTTC.

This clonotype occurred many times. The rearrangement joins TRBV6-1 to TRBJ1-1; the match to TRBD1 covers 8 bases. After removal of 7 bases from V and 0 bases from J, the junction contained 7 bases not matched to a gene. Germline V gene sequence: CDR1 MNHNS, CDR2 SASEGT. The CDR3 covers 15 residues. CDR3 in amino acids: CASTAGGVLNTEAFF. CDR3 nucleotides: TGTGCCAGCACCGCAGGGGGCGTATTGAACACTGAAGCTTTCTTT.

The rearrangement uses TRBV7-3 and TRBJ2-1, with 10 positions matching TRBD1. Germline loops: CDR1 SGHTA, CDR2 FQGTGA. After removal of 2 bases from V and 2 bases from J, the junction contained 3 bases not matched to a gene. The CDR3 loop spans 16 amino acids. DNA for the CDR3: TGTGCCAGCAGCTTAGTGGGACAGGGGCCCTACAATGAGCAGTTCTTC. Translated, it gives CASSLVGQGPYNEQFF.